The text below deals with one T cell receptor beta chain. Its antigen is still unknown. Within one base of it there is no much larger clone, and no base qualities were kept. These data come from a study of blood T cell repertoires in COVID-19 (dated by TCRdb to 2018 to 2020). As for the study more broadly: The collaborator samples originated in the United States, Italy and Spain and spanned the acute and convalescent phases of COVID-19. The prospective study material was composed of cDNA or gDNA derived from T cells, B-cell-depleted T cells, or PBMCs. Subjects who had been exposed to COVID-19, were actively infected with it, or had recovered from it provided the deeply sampled blood TCRbeta repertoires that made up the dataset. A freely available public database, intended as a resource for researchers studying the immune response to SARS-CoV-2, is where the repertoires were released. The samples were drawn from two sources: the first 160 participants of the ongoing ImmuneRACE study, and 1,200 or so subjects contributed by 6 global collaborators. A de-identified subject ID, COVID-19 status, age in years and sex were almost always included in the sample metadata. Where HLA class I and class II types were available, the types were taken from metadata supplied by the sample provider, not from assay-based typing.

TCRbeta CDR3 regions were amplified from genomic DNA using the immunoSEQ Assay, a bias-controlled multiplex PCR. In the paper's pipeline: The number of nucleated cells in each sample was estimated by amplification of reference gene primers within the assay. To quantify the absolute abundance of each unique TCRbeta CDR3 rearrangement, sequence reads were collapsed and filtered. Productive Simpson clonality was computed per sample as the square root of Simpson's diversity index over productive rearrangements. TCRdb mirrors the immuneACCESS table, restricted to in-frame sequences. Some clones are absent from its copies; in checked studies, under half trace to an unresolved V gene, and the reason for the others is unknown. That table supplies the V and J calls and clone size; D and trimming were determined from the DNA. The sample table lists some 160,000 clones, around four fifths of them with a count of one. The ten top clones hold less than 20% of the sample.

The CDR3 covers 19 residues, taking in both the cysteine and the phenylalanine. Just CDR3 DNA is preserved here, 57 bases in frame from base 1. The junction shows trimming of 0 bases on V and 0 bases on J, and the gene matches do not reach 9 bases of it. Taken from the germline V gene (reference sequence), the CDR1 and CDR2 loops are LGHDT and YNNKEL. A second Seattle source provided samples from volunteer blood donors who had recovered from COVID-19. Collaborating institutions collected whole blood in K2EDTA tubes following their own protocols. For TCRbeta analysis, collaborator samples were shipped as frozen whole blood, as isolated PBMCs, or as DNA extracted from either sample type. General findings and caveats noted by the study authors: The quantity of clinical and demographic metadata differed by source and by participant and was supplied without curation.

This clonotype was sampled from a woman in her 70s who had recovered from COVID-19. This chain joins TRBV3-1 (or the pseudogene TRBV3-2) to TRBJ2-7, with 12 junctional bases fitting TRBD2. Sequencing input: peripheral blood. CDR3 sequence: CASSQDLGLAGGSSYEQYF. The DNA is TGTGCCAGCAGCCAAGATTTGGGGCTAGCGGGGGGGAGCTCCTACGAGCAGTACTTC.